These 3 T cell receptor beta chains came from one sample sequenced in a study of control samples from healthy donors and cancer patients. Assay used: immunoSEQ multiplex PCR; TCRdb lists only in-frame clones, some missing. The sample holds 90,000 to 100,000 clones, around 90% seen once. Sequencing used blood. The receptors were gathered from a woman between 65 and 79 years old in good health.

The rearrangement uses TRBV9 and TRBJ2-2; D unclear. Trimming left V 0 bases short and J 1 base short, with 7 bases between. The CDR3 runs to 15 residues. The germline V gene encodes CDR1 SGDLS and CDR2 YYNGEE. The CDR3 protein is CASSVAVGNTGELFF. Here the CDR3 DNA reads TGTGCCAGCAGCGTAGCAGTGGGGAACACCGGGGAGCTGTTTTTT.

This clone has only a few counts. V gene TRBV18 combines with J gene TRBJ1-4; TRBD1 aligns across 7 bases. Germline V gene lookup returns CDR1 KGHSH and CDR2 LQKENI. The V gene end was trimmed by 2 bases and the J gene end by 2 bases; junction bases not matched to a gene: 5. The CDR3 extends over 16 amino acids. CDR3 sequence (DNA): TGTGCCAGCTCACCAAGGGGACAGCCGACTAATGAAAAACTGTTTTTT. This codes for CASSPRGQPTNEKLFF.

The gene calls are TRBV18 and TRBJ2-3; D remains unclear. The germline V and J ends were trimmed by 2 bases and 0 bases, with 6 bases remaining between them. Germline loops: CDR1 KGHSH, CDR2 LQKENI. The CDR3 totals 14 residues. CDR3 residues: CASSPIPSTDTQYF. DNA for the CDR3: TGTGCCAGCTCACCAATCCCTAGCACAGATACGCAGTATTTT.